A single sample gave rise to the 26 T cell receptor beta chains below, sequenced in a study of T cells after posttransplantation cyclophosphamide. Here immunoSEQ multiplex PCR was the method, and the copy in TCRdb shows in-frame clones only, minus some. The data show around 35,000 clones, with none appearing a single time. Sequenced: PBMCs. The receptors shown here come from a woman in her forties or fifties in good health and a related stem cell transplant donor.

This clone was seen many times. The chain has TRBV7-3 and TRBJ2-1, with 7 bases aligning to TRBD2. After removal of 0 bases from V and 0 bases from J, the junction contained 8 bases not matched to a gene. The CDR3 sequence is 18 residues long. Germline V gene data show CDR1 as SGHTA and CDR2 as FQGTGA. CDR3 protein: CASSLTPSGPSSYNEQFF. In DNA, the CDR3 is TGTGCCAGCAGCTTAACACCTAGCGGCCCTAGCTCCTACAATGAGCAGTTCTTC.

This clone was recorded a few times. The CDR3 reads CASSSTSHPRDRGPETQYF. The CDR3 DNA reads TGTGCCAGCAGCTCCACCTCCCACCCCCGGGACAGAGGACCAGAGACCCAGTACTTC. The gene calls are TRBV13 and TRBJ2-5, with 7 bases aligning to TRBD1. Looked up from germline, CDR1 is PRHDT and CDR2 is FYEKMQ (reference sequence). The CDR3 extends over 19 amino acids. With 4 bases clipped from V and 4 bases from J, the junction kept 21 bases outside the gene matches.

This clone was recorded at least ten times. The genes are TRBV4-2 and TRBJ2-5; TRBD1 is a possible D gene (5 bases). Trimming removed 0 bases from V and 2 bases from J, with 13 bases in between. This CDR3 has 16 amino acids. CDR1 is LGHNA, CDR2 YNFKEQ, per germline. The CDR3 DNA reads TGTGCCAGCAGCCAAGATTGGACACGTTTACAAGAGACCCAGTACTTC. This codes for CASSQDWTRLQETQYF.

This clone has just a few counts. The chain has TRBV11-2 and TRBJ2-1; 12 bases fit TRBD2. CDR1 is SGHAT, CDR2 FQNNGV, per germline. J lost 1 base, V lost 2 bases, and 3 bases had no gene match. The CDR3 contains 17 residues. CDR3 coding DNA: TGTGCCAGCAGCTTAAGGACTAGCGGGAAGTCCTACAATGAGCAGTTCTTC. Residues: CASSLRTSGKSYNEQFF. The variable domain in full, completed from reference TRBV11-2 and TRBJ2-1, reads EAGVAQSPRYKIIEKRQSVAFWCNPISGHATLYWYQQILGQGPKLLIQFQNNGVVDDSQLPKDRFSAERLKGVDSTLKIQPAKLEDSAVYLCASSLRTSGKSYNEQFFGPGTRLTVL.

In its sample, this clone was seen many times. The chain uses TRBV19 and TRBJ1-2; 8 nucleotides agree with TRBD1. This CDR3 is 15 amino acids long. The J segment lost 7 bases and the V segment lost 3 bases, leaving 10 bases of the junction unmatched. Per germline, CDR1 LNHDA and CDR2 SQIVND (reference sequence). The CDR3 sequence is CASSIPRTGYGGYTF. As DNA, the CDR3 is TGTGCCAGTAGTATTCCCCGGACAGGGTACGGTGGCTACACCTTC.

This clone has a count of ten or more. The V gene is TRBV6-5, the J gene TRBJ2-7; 8 nucleotides match TRBD2. The CDR3 length is 15 residues. V lost 6 bases to trimming and J lost 2 bases; unmatched junction nucleotides: 9. The germline CDR1 and CDR2 sequences are MNHEY and SVGAGI. The CDR3 reads CASRGGGRTTYEQYF. As DNA, the CDR3 is TGTGCCAGCAGGGGTGGCGGGAGGACCACCTACGAGCAGTACTTC.

This clone was observed a few times. This sequence joins TRBV11-2 and TRBJ1-2, with 12 bases lining up with TRBD1. Germline-derived CDR1 and CDR2 are SGHAT and FQNNGV. Trimming took 1 base from V and 2 from J; bases not matched to a gene: 5. This CDR3 is built from 17 residues. CDR3 nucleotide sequence: TGTGCCAGCAGCTTAGGGGGACAGGGGGCGCCGAACTATGGCTACACCTTC. Translation gives CASSLGGQGAPNYGYTF.

This clone was recorded many times. The rearrangement uses TRBV10-1 and TRBJ2-7; 13 bases fit TRBD2. CDR3 length: 18 amino acids. In germline, CDR1 is WNHNN, CDR2 SYGVQD (reference sequence). J lost 3 bases, V lost 9 bases, and 17 bases had no gene match. The CDR3 DNA sequence: TGCGCCAGGAGCGATACGACTAGCGGGAGGATAGCGCTCTACGAGCAGTACTTC. This sequence encodes CARSDTTSGRIALYEQYF.

This rearrangement joins TRBV11-3 to TRBJ2-7; TRBD2 agrees at 13 bases. The CDR3 length is 15 residues. The junction had 2 bases not matched to a gene; V was cut back by 5 bases and J by 1 base. Germline CDR1 and CDR2: SGHNT and YENEEA. CDR3: CASSRGLAGSYEQYF. The CDR3 DNA reads TGTGCCAGCAGCCGGGGACTAGCGGGATCCTACGAGCAGTACTTC.

This clone was observed many times. CDR3 region: CASNHRDSYEQYF. The DNA of the CDR3 is TGTGCCAGCAATCATCGGGACAGCTACGAGCAGTACTTC. V usage is TRBV6-5 and J usage is TRBJ2-7; 7 bases line up with TRBD1. The CDR3 sequence is 13 residues long. V dropped 7 bases and J dropped 3; count of bases not matched to a gene: 6. CDR1 and CDR2 (germline): MNHEY, SVGAGI.

The table lists this clone with a few counts. The chain has TRBV30 and TRBJ2-3; tentatively, D is TRBD1 (6 bases). Germline V lookup: CDR1 GTSNPN, CDR2 SVGIG (reference sequence). The V and J ends lost 4 bases and 4 bases respectively, with 12 bases between them. This CDR3 is built from 13 residues. CDR3 residues: CAWKQGYADTQYF. CDR3 coding DNA: TGTGCCTGGAAACAGGGTTACGCAGATACGCAGTATTTT.

V and J are TRBV15 and TRBJ2-2; 7 positions agree with TRBD2. J gave up 4 bases and V 0 bases, and 8 bases lay outside the gene matches. The CDR3 loop spans 17 amino acids. CDR1 and CDR2 from the germline V gene are LNHNV and YYDKDF (reference sequence). The CDR3 protein is CATSRDRSGLPTGELFF. DNA of the CDR3: TGTGCCACCAGCAGAGATCGTTCGGGACTACCCACCGGGGAGCTGTTTTTT.

By share, this clone counts as large (0.1 to 1%). The gene calls are TRBV6-2 or TRBV6-3 and TRBJ2-1, with a possible D match to TRBD2 (5 bases). With 2 bases removed from V and 12 bases from J, the gap between germline ends came to 8 bases. The CDR3 covers 11 residues. Germline CDR1 and CDR2: MNHEY and SVGEGT. The CDR3 DNA reads TGTGCCAGCAGTTACCTAGCTGCGCAGTTCTTC. It codes for CASSYLAAQFF.

This clone was counted ten times or more. The chain uses TRBV7-3 and TRBJ2-1, with TRBD2 identical over 14 bases. Germline assignment: CDR1 SGHTA and CDR2 FQGTGA. Trimming at V came to 2 bases and at J to 8 bases, leaving 5 bases not matched to a gene. This CDR3 comprises 16 residues. The DNA for the CDR3 is TGTGCCAGCAGCTTAGGACTAGCGGGAGGAAGCGATGAGCAGTTCTTC. As protein: CASSLGLAGGSDEQFF.

There are many counts of this clone. CDR3 sequence reads: CASSLGQDSGNTIYF. As DNA, the CDR3 is TGTGCCAGCAGCTTAGGGCAGGACTCTGGAAACACCATATATTTT. This chain uses TRBV11-2 with TRBJ1-3; D remains unclear. CDR1 is SGHAT, CDR2 FQNNGV, per germline. This CDR3 has 15 amino acids. Deletions cut 1 base from V and 0 bases from J, with 7 bases between.

This clone was seen at least ten times. V and J are TRBV28 and TRBJ1-4, with 8 bases lining up with TRBD1. This CDR3 region has 14 residues. CDR1 is MDHEN and CDR2 is SYDVKM in the germline V gene. The V and J ends lost 2 bases and 7 bases, in that order; junction bases with no gene match: 3. The CDR3 DNA sequence: TGTGCCAGCAGTTTAAGGACAGGGACTGAAAAACTGTTTTTT. It encodes CASSLRTGTEKLFF.

This clone was counted ten times or more. This chain joins TRBV25-1 and TRBJ1-1; 9 bases are a match to TRBD1. The germline gives CDR1 MGHDK, CDR2 SYGVNS. V shed 2 bases, J shed 5 bases, and the junction held 3 bases outside the gene matches. CDR3 length equals 14 residues. CDR3 DNA: TGTGCCAGCAGTGAAGGAGGACAGGGGACTGAAGCTTTCTTT. Translated, it gives CASSEGGQGTEAFF. Looking up the rest from reference TRBV25-1 and TRBJ1-1 gives the full variable domain: EADIYQTPRYLVIGTGKKITLECSQTMGHDKMYWYQQDPGMELHLIHYSYGVNSTEKGDLSSESTVSRIRTEHFPLTLESARPSHTSQYLCASSEGGQGTEAFFGQGTRLTVV.

This clone was seen repeatedly, ten times or more. The chain is built from TRBV6-6 and TRBJ2-7; TRBD1 is a possible D gene (5 bases). Germline CDR1 MNHNY, CDR2 SVGAGI (reference sequence). CDR3 size: 13 residues. Trimming took off 6 bases at V and 3 bases at J, with 12 bases between the two ends. In nucleotides, the CDR3 is TGTGCCAGCAGCAGGGTACCGAGCTACGAGCAGTACTTC. Translating it yields CASSRVPSYEQYF.

This clone has at least ten counts. The genes are TRBV7-2 and TRBJ2-1, with 8 bases matching TRBD2. The V gene's germline CDR1 is SGHTA and CDR2 FQGNSA. This CDR3 is built from 16 residues. With 2 bases clipped from V and 6 bases from J, the junction kept 9 bases outside the gene matches. The CDR3 sequence: CASSLFGGRLSNEQFF. In DNA, the CDR3 is TGTGCCAGCAGCTTATTTGGCGGGAGGTTGAGCAATGAGCAGTTCTTC.

This clone was found many times. The V call is TRBV19, the J call TRBJ2-3; TRBD1 might be the D (5 bases). This CDR3 has 11 amino acids. Trimming shortened V by 4 bases and J by 6 bases, and 5 bases separated the two germline ends. Per the germline V gene, CDR1 is LNHDA and CDR2 is SQIVND (reference sequence). CDR3 protein: CASSRQDTQYF. Here the CDR3 DNA reads TGTGCCAGTAGTAGACAGGATACGCAGTATTTT. Combining the CDR3 with reference TRBV19 and TRBJ2-3 gives the whole variable domain DGGITQSPKYLFRKEGQNVTLSCEQNLNHDAMYWYRQDPGQGLRLIYYSQIVNDFQKGDIAEGYSVSREKKESFPLTVTSAQKNPTAFYLCASSRQDTQYFGPGTRLTVL.

This clone came up many times. The gene calls are TRBV10-3 and TRBJ2-5; TRBD2 matches 15 bases. CDR1 and CDR2 from the germline V gene are ENHRY and SYGVKD. The V segment lost 8 bases and the J segment 5 bases; nucleotides outside the gene matches: 9. The CDR3 totals 16 residues. DNA for the CDR3: TGTGCCATCTCCCCCCCCGGGACTAGCGGGAGGGAGACCCAGTACTTC. This codes for CAISPPGTSGRETQYF.

This clone was recorded at least ten times. J is TRBJ2-1 and V is TRBV7-9, with a weak D call TRBD1 (6 bases). The CDR3 is made up of 16 amino acids. Deletions cut 2 bases from V and 6 bases from J, with 17 bases between. Looked up from germline, CDR1 is SEHNR and CDR2 is FQNEAQ (reference sequence). The CDR3 spells CASSLKALAGVNEQFF. The CDR3 DNA reads TGTGCCAGCAGCTTAAAGGCGCTAGCAGGGGTCAATGAGCAGTTCTTC.

This clone was observed at least ten times. The genes are TRBV7-3 and TRBJ2-1; D possibly corresponds to TRBD1 (5 bases). The V gene lost 5 bases and the J gene lost 5 bases, with 10 bases spanning the gap. CDR1 is SGHTA, CDR2 FQGTGA, per germline. This CDR3 comprises 13 residues. For the CDR3, the DNA is TGTGCCAGCAGCCCAGGGATACACAATGAGCAGTTCTTC. This gives the protein CASSPGIHNEQFF.

This clone was seen many times. V gene TRBV5-1 combines with J gene TRBJ2-7; the match to TRBD1 covers 7 bases. V trimming: 4 bases; J trimming: 5 bases; junction bases outside the gene matches: 12. This CDR3 contains 15 residues. Germline assignment: CDR1 SGHRS and CDR2 YFSETQ. CDR3 sequence: CASSRNRGPLDEQYF. The CDR3 DNA reads TGCGCCAGCAGCCGTAACAGGGGCCCTTTGGACGAGCAGTACTTC. The variable domain in full, with the rest retrieved from reference TRBV5-1 and TRBJ2-7, is KAGVTQTPRYLIKTRGQQVTLSCSPISGHRSVSWYQQTPGQGLQFLFEYFSETQRNKGNFPGRFSGRQFSNSRSEMNVSTLELGDSALYLCASSRNRGPLDEQYFGPGTRLTVT.

This clone was counted ten times or more. The chain employs TRBV11-3 and TRBJ1-5; 10 bases agree with TRBD1. Losses at the gene ends were 8 bases for V and 11 bases for J; bases not matched to a gene: 15. Germline-derived CDR1 and CDR2 are SGHNT and YENEEA. The CDR3 covers 15 residues. The CDR3 sequence is CASFTRDRGKMAQHF. CDR3 DNA: TGTGCCAGCTTTACTAGGGACAGGGGAAAGATGGCCCAGCATTTT.

The sample holds many counts of this clone. The rearrangement joins TRBV9 to TRBJ2-1; D is uncertain. Germline-derived CDR1 and CDR2 are SGDLS and YYNGEE. This CDR3 is built from 13 residues. Trimming took off 2 bases at V and 4 bases at J, with 7 bases between the two ends. CDR3 DNA: TGTGCCAGCAGCGTTTACCAGTACAATGAGCAGTTCTTC. It yields the protein CASSVYQYNEQFF. Filled out from reference TRBV9 and TRBJ2-1, the complete variable domain reads DSGVTQTPKHLITATGQRVTLRCSPRSGDLSVYWYQQSLDQGLQFLIQYYNGEERAKGNILERFSAQQFPDLHSELNLSSLELGDSALYFCASSVYQYNEQFFGPGTRLTVL.